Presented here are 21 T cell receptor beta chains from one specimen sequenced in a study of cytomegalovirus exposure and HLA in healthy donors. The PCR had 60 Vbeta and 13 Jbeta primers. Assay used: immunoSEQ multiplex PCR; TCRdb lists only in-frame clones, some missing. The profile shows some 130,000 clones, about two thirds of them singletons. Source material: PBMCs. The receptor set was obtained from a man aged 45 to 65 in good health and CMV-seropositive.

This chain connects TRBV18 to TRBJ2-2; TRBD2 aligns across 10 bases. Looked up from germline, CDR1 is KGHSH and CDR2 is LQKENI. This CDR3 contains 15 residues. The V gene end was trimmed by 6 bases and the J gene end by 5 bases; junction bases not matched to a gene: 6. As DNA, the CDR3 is TGTGCCAGCTCTCTCCATAGCGGGAGGACCGGGGAGCTGTTTTTT. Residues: CASSLHSGRTGELFF.

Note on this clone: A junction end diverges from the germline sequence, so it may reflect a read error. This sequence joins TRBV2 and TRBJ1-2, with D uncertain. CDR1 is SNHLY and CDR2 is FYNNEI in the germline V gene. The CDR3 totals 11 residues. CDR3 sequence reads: CASTLSWSRAF. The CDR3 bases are TGTGCCAGCACCCTTTCTTGGTCGCGGGCTTTC.

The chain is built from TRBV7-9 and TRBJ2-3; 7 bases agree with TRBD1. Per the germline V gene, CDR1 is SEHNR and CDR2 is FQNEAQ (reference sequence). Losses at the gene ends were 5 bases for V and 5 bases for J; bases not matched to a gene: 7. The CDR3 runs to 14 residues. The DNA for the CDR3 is TGTGCCAGCAGCCTCAGACAGGGTGGAGATACGCAGTATTTT. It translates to CASSLRQGGDTQYF.

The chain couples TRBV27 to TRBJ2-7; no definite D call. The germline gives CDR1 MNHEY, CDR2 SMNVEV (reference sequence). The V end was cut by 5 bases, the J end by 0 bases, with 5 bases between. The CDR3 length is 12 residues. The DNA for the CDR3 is TGTGCCAGCAGTCCGGGCTCCTACGAGCAGTACTTC. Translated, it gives CASSPGSYEQYF.

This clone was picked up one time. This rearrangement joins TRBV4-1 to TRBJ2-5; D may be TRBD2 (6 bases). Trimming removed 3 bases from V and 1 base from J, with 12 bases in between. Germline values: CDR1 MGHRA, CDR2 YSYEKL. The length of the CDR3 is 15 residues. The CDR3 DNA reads TGCGCCAGCAGCCACAGAGGGGACTCCCAAGAGACCCAGTACTTC. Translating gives CASSHRGDSQETQYF.

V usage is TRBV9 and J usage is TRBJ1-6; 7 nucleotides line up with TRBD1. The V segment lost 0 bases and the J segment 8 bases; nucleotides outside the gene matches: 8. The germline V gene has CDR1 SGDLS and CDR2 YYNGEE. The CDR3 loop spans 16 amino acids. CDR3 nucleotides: TGTGCCAGCAGCGTAGGGGGCAGGGGGTATGATTCACCCCTCCACTTT. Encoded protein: CASSVGGRGYDSPLHF. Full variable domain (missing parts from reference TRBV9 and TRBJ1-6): DSGVTQTPKHLITATGQRVTLRCSPRSGDLSVYWYQQSLDQGLQFLIQYYNGEERAKGNILERFSAQQFPDLHSELNLSSLELGDSALYFCASSVGGRGYDSPLHFGNGTRLTVT.

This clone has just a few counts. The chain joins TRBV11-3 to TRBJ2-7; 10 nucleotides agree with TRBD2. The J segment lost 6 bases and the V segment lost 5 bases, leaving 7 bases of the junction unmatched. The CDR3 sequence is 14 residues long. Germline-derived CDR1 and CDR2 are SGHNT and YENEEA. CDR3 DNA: TGTGCCAGCAGCCGCCGGACTAGCGGCCTCGAGCAGTACTTC. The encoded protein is CASSRRTSGLEQYF.

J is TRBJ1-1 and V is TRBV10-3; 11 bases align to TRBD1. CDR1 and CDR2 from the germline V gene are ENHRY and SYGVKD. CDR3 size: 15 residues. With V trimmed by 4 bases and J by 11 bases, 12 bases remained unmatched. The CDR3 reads CAISGSGTGGFRAFF. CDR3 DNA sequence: TGTGCCATCAGTGGATCCGGGACAGGGGGTTTTAGGGCTTTCTTT.

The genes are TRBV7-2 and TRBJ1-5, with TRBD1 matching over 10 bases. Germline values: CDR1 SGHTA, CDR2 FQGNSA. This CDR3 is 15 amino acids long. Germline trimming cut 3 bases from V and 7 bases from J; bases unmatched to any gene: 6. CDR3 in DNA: TGTGCCAGCAGCTTGGGACAGGGGCAGGGGCAGCCCCAGCATTTT. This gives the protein CASSLGQGQGQPQHF.

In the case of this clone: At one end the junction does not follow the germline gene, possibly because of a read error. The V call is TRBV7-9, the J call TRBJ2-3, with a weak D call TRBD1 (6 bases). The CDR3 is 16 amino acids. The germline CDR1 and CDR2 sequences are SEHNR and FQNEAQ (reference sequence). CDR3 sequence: CSSSLGPGVNTDTQYF. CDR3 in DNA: TGTTCCAGCAGCTTAGGCCCAGGGGTGAACACAGATACGCAGTATTTT.

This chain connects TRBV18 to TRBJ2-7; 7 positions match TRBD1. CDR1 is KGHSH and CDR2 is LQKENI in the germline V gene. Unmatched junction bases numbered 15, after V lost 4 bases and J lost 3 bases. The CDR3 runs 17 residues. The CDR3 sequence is CASSLFGRQGENYEQYF. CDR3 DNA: TGTGCCAGCTCACTATTCGGTCGACAGGGTGAGAACTACGAGCAGTACTTC.

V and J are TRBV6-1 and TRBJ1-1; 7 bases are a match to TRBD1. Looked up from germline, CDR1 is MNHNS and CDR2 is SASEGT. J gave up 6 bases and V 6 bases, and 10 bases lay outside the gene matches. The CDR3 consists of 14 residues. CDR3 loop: CASRGQSEGAEAFF. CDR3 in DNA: TGTGCCAGCAGGGGACAGTCGGAAGGGGCTGAAGCTTTCTTT.

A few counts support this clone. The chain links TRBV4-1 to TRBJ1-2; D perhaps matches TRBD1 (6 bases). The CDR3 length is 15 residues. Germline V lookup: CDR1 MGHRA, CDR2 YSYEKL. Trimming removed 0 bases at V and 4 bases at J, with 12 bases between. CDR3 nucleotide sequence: TGCGCCAGCAGCCAAGAGGACAGAGTGATCTATGGCTACACCTTC. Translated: CASSQEDRVIYGYTF.

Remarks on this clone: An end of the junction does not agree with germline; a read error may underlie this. The CDR3 loop is CASGLGRGFSSYEQYF. The CDR3 nucleotides are TGTGCCAGCGGCTTAGGCCGGGGGTTTAGCTCCTACGAGCAGTACTTC. The chain couples TRBV7-9 to TRBJ2-7; D is perhaps TRBD2 (6 bases). In germline, CDR1 is SEHNR, CDR2 FQNEAQ (reference sequence). There are 16 residues in the CDR3.

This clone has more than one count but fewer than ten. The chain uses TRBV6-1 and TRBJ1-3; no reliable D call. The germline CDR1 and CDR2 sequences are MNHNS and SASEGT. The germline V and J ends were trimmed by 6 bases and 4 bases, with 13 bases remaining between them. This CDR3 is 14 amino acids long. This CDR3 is CASRIGREGNTIYF. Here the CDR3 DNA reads TGTGCCAGCAGGATAGGGCGGGAGGGAAACACCATATATTTT.

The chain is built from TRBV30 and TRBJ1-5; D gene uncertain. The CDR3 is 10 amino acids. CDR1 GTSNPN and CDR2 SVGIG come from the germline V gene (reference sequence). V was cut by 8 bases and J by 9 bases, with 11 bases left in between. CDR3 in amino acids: CAGGMGPQHF. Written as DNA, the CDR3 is TGTGCCGGAGGAATGGGGCCCCAGCATTTT.

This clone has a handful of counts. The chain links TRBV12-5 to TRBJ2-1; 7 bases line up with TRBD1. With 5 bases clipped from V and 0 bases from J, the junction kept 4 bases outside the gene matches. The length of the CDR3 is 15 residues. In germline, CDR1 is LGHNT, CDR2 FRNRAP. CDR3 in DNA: TGTGCTAGTGGTCTAGGACAGGTCTCCTACAATGAGCAGTTCTTC. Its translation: CASGLGQVSYNEQFF.

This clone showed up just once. DNA for the CDR3: TGTGCTAGTGGTTTGGTGGCAGGCAGCCTCATGAACACTGAAGCTTTCTTT. This codes for CASGLVAGSLMNTEAFF. This rearrangement joins TRBV12-5 to TRBJ1-1, with unresolved D. V lost 0 bases and J 0 bases, leaving 14 bases between the germline ends. Germline loops: CDR1 LGHNT, CDR2 FRNRAP. This CDR3 contains 17 residues.

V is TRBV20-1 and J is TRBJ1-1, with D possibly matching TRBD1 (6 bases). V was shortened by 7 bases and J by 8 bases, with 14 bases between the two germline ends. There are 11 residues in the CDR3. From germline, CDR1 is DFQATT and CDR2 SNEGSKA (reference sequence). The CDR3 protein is CSVGAPREAFF. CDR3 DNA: TGCAGTGTGGGGGCCCCTAGGGAAGCTTTCTTT.

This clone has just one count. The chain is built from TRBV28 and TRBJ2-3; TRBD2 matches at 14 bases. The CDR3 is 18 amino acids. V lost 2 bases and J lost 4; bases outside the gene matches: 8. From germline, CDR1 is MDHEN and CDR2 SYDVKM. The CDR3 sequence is CASSLAGTSGRWADTQYF. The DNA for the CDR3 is TGTGCCAGCAGTTTAGCCGGGACTAGCGGGAGATGGGCAGATACGCAGTATTTT.

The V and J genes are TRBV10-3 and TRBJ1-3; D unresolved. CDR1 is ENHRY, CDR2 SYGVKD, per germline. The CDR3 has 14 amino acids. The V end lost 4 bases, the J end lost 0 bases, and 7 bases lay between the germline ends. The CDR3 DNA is TGTGCCATCAGTGGGAGACGCTCTGGAAACACCATATATTTT. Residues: CAISGRRSGNTIYF.